This TCR beta chain was sequenced during a study of cytomegalovirus exposure and HLA in healthy donors. CDR3 length equals 14 residues. Germline CDR1 and CDR2: ENHRY and SYGVKD. Trimming shortened V by 4 bases and J by 0 bases, and 10 bases separated the two germline ends. A multiplex PCR was run with 60 Vbeta primers and 13 Jbeta primers. Libraries were prepared by immunoSEQ multiplex PCR; TCRdb keeps only in-frame clonotypes and omits some of them. This repertoire shows 200,000 or so clones, around 83% found once; its top ten account for less than 3%. The V call is TRBV10-3, the J call TRBJ2-7; TRBD2 might be the D (7 bases). The TCR originated in a woman between 40 and 55 years old in good health and CMV-seronegative. Sequencing was done on a sample of PBMCs. The CDR3 loop reads CAISGGGNSYEQYF. The CDR3 DNA is TGTGCCATCAGTGGCGGGGGCAACTCCTACGAGCAGTACTTC.